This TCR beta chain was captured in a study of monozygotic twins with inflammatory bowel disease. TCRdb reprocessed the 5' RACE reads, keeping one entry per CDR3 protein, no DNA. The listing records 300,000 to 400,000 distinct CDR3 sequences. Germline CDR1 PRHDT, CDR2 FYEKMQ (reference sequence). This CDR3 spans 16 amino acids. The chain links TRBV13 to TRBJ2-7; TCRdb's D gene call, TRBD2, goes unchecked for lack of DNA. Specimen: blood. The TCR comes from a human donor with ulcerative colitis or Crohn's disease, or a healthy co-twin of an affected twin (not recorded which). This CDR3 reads CASSSTPGTRAYEQYF.